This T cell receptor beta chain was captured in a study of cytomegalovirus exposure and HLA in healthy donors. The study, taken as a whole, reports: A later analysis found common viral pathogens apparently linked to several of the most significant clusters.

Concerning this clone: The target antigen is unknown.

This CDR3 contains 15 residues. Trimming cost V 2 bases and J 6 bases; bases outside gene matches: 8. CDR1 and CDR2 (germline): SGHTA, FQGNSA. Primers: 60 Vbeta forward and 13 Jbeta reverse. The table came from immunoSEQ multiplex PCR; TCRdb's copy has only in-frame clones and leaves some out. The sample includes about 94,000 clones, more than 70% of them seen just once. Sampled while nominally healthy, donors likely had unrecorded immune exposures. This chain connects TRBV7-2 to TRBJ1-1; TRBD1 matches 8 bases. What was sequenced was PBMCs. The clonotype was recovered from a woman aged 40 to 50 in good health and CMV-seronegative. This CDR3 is CASSLRPWTGPEAFF. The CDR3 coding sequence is TGTGCCAGCAGCTTACGCCCCTGGACAGGGCCTGAAGCTTTCTTT.